The clone carrying this T cell receptor beta chain was found many times. The sample originates from a study of Graves' ophthalmopathy and Graves' hyperthyroidism. Amplification of TCR beta CDR3 regions used RNA transcripts. A first-round RT-PCR used HTBI primers, followed by a second-round multiplex PCR. One entry per CDR3 protein, called by TCRdb with MiXCR from the multiplex PCR reads. The sample lists 220,000 or so distinct CDR3 sequences, about 22% occurring once. V lost 5 bases and J 3 bases, leaving 16 bases between the germline ends. The length of the CDR3 is 14 residues. Germline assignment: CDR1 DFQATT and CDR2 SNEGSKA (reference sequence). Lactation, pregnancy, uncontrolled infections and other autoimmune diseases were all grounds for excluding patients.

The receptor's source is a woman aged 45-59 years with Graves' ophthalmopathy. The rearrangement links TRBV20-1 to TRBJ1-1; D is possibly TRBD1 (6 bases). The sequencing sample was made of peripheral blood. The CDR3 sequence is CSAPVGGRDTEAFF. The CDR3 bases are TGCAGTGCTCCGGTCGGGGGGCGGGACACTGAAGCTTTCTTT.